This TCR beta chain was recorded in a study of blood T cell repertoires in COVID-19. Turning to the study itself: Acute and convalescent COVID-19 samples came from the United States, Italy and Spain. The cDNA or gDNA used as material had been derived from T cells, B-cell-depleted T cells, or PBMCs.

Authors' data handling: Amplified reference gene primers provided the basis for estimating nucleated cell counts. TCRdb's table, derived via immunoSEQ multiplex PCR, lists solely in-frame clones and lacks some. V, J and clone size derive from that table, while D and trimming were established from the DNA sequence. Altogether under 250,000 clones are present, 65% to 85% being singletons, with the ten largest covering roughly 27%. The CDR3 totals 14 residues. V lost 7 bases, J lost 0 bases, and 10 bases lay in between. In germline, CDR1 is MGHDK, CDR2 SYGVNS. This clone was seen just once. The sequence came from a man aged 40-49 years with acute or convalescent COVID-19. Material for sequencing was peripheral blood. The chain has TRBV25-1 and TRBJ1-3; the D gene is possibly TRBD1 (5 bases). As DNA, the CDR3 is TGTGCCAGCACAGGGTCCCTCTCTGGAAACACCATATATTTT. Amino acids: CASTGSLSGNTIYF.